This TCR beta chain came from a study of cytomegalovirus exposure and HLA in healthy donors. Study conclusions and caveats: The study put 150 to 200 TCR beta chains on its list as cytomegalovirus-associated. There were reportedly fewer N-insertions in an Asian-associated ancestry cluster than the approximately 630-donor mean, in a later analysis. For most TCR sequences rarity was the rule, although some public TCRs occurred in many donors.

The V and J ends lost 3 bases and 7 bases respectively, with 10 bases between them. This CDR3 contains 13 residues. Per germline, CDR1 SGDLS and CDR2 YYNGEE. About this clone itself: As yet, its antigen is unknown.

The PCR made use of 60 Vbeta and 13 Jbeta primers. Only in-frame clones appear in the TCRdb table, and some are missing; sequencing was by immunoSEQ multiplex PCR. The sample contains 200,000 or so clones, 78% of which appear only once. This TCR was recovered from a woman younger than 45 in good health and CMV-seropositive. The specimen sequenced was PBMCs. This rearrangement joins TRBV9 to TRBJ1-4; D remains unclear. This CDR3 is CASSGSLSEKLFF. The CDR3 DNA reads TGTGCCAGCAGCGGAAGTCTGAGTGAAAAACTGTTTTTT.